Listed below are T cell receptor beta chains from one sample, sequenced in a study of blood T cell repertoires in COVID-19. Profiled with immunoSEQ multiplex PCR; TCRdb holds only in-frame clones, not every one. The table has some 40,000 clones, approximately 86% seen once. Sequencing input: peripheral blood. These TCRs come from a man in his sixties or seventies with acute or convalescent COVID-19. Each CDR3 is given with its conserved first and last residue. The D gene is left open where the match is weak. Clone size is not always given. Where it is, it says once, few, many or a class for expanded clones.

j_gene: TRBJ1-2
d_gene: NA
v_gene: TRBV5-4
abundance: NA
len: 14
CDR3nt: TGTGCCAGCAGCTTGCTCAGGGAAGATTTTGGCTACACCTTC
CDR3aa: CASSLLREDFGYTF

j_gene: TRBJ2-1
d_gene: TRBD1
v_gene: TRBV24-1
abundance: NA
len: 15
CDR3nt: TGTGCCACCAGTGATCGAGGACAGGGGTGGGATGAGCAGTTCTTC
CDR3aa: CATSDRGQGWDEQFF

j_gene: TRBJ1-6
d_gene: NA
v_gene: TRBV7-9
abundance: few
len: 13
CDR3nt: TGTGCCAGCAGCTTACAGGGGAATTCACCCCTCCACTTT
CDR3aa: CASSLQGNSPLHF

j_gene: TRBJ1-1
d_gene: NA
v_gene: TRBV6-2/TRBV6-3
abundance: NA
len: 12
CDR3nt: TGTGCCAGCAGCCCCATGACTCAACCCGCTTTCTTT
CDR3aa: CASSPMTQPAFF

j_gene: TRBJ2-7
d_gene: NA
v_gene: TRBV10-3
abundance: NA
len: 13
CDR3nt: TGTGCCATCAGCGAGTTCCAGGGCTACGAGCAGTACTTC
CDR3aa: CAISEFQGYEQYF

j_gene: TRBJ2-1
d_gene: TRBD2
v_gene: TRBV9
abundance: once
len: 15
CDR3nt: TGTGCCAGCAGCGTAGCCCAACTAGCGCTGAATGAGCAGTTCTTC
CDR3aa: CASSVAQLALNEQFF

j_gene: TRBJ2-1
d_gene: TRBD2
v_gene: TRBV29-1
abundance: NA
len: 16
CDR3nt: TGCAGCTCGGCCGCGGGGACTAGCCCCACCTACAATGAGCAGTTCTTC
CDR3aa: CSSAAGTSPTYNEQFF

j_gene: TRBJ2-3
d_gene: TRBD2
v_gene: TRBV5-1
abundance: NA
len: 16
CDR3nt: TGCGCCAGCAGCAACATAGCGGGAGGAAACACAGATACGCAGTATTTT
CDR3aa: CASSNIAGGNTDTQYF

j_gene: TRBJ2-5
d_gene: NA
v_gene: TRBV5-1
abundance: NA
len: 14
CDR3nt: TGCGCCAGCAGTGGATCGGGTAACCAAGAGACCCAGTACTTC
CDR3aa: CASSGSGNQETQYF

j_gene: TRBJ2-7
d_gene: TRBD1
v_gene: TRBV18
abundance: NA
len: 14
CDR3nt: TGTGCCAGCTCACGACAGGGCGGCTCCTACGAGCAGTACTTC
CDR3aa: CASSRQGGSYEQYF